A selection of T cell receptor beta chains follows, all from one sample in a study of HIV-infected children after antiretroviral therapy interruption. TCRdb called the 3' RACE reads again in MiXCR, with one record for every CDR3 protein. Among fewer than 100,000 distinct CDR3 sequences listed, about 6.9% were seen once. This specimen was CD45RA+ CD4+ T cells from PBMCs, pooled from several time points, taken from a donor given antiretroviral therapy, either interrupted or continuous. Receptor source: a pool of human donors with HIV. The CDR3 runs from the conserved cysteine through the conserved F or W. A D gene is named only where the DNA matches it firmly. Clone size appears in some rows only: once, few, many, or a class for an expanded clone.

TGTGCCACCGGAACCCGCGGGAGGGCCACAGATACGCAGTATTTT CATGTRGRATDTQYF TRBD2 - TRBJ2-3 TRBV7-3
TGTGCCAGTAGTATAGGAGGCCTGACCGCTGAAGCTTTCTTT CASSIGGLTAEAFF - many TRBJ1-1 TRBV19
TGTGCCAGCAGTTTCAGCCGGGAGGGGGCAAGTGGCTACACCTTC CASSFSREGASGYTF TRBD1 - TRBJ1-2 TRBV27
TGCGCCAGCAGCTTGTCCTGGACAGCCTACGAGCAGTACTTC CASSLSWTAYEQYF - - TRBJ2-7 TRBV5-1
TGTGCCAGCAGTTTATCAACGGGACCCCCTCTCGAGCAGTACTTC CASSLSTGPPLEQYF - many TRBJ2-7 TRBV27
TGTGCCAGCAGTGAAGCGGCTCTAGCAGATACGCAGTATTTT CASSEAALADTQYF - many TRBJ2-3 TRBV2
TGCGCCAGCAAATATCAGTTACAAGAGACCCAGTACTTC CASKYQLQETQYF - many TRBJ2-5 TRBV23-1
TGTGCCAGCAGCCGTCAAGGGCGGGGGCAGCCCCAGCATTTT CASSRQGRGQPQHF - few TRBJ1-5 TRBV12-3/TRBV12-4
TGCAGTGCTAGAGATGCCGGGACGGCAAGCACAGATACGCAGTATTTT CSARDAGTASTDTQYF - many TRBJ2-3 TRBV20-1
TGTGCCAGCAGTTTGAGTATCAAATACGAGCAGTACTTC CASSLSIKYEQYF - many TRBJ2-7 TRBV28
TGCAGCGTTAAGGGGGGACGAACCGGAAACACCATATATTTT CSVKGGRTGNTIYF - few TRBJ1-3 TRBV29-1
TGCGCCAGCAGCATACAGGGAGGGGGGGACTATGGCTACACCTTC CASSIQGGGDYGYTF - - TRBJ1-2 TRBV5-1
TGTGCCAGTAGTAAATACGGACGGGGGTCGGGAAATCAGCCCCAGCATTTT CASSKYGRGSGNQPQHF - many TRBJ1-5 TRBV19
TGTGCCAGCAGTTTGGGCAGGGTAGGCACCGGGGAGCTGTTTTTT CASSLGRVGTGELFF - - TRBJ2-2 TRBV28
TGTGCCACCAGTGATAGTCGCCGGGGGGGCGACGAGCAGTACTTC CATSDSRRGGDEQYF TRBD2 - TRBJ2-7 TRBV24-1
TGTGCCAGCAGCCACCCGCTGAGCCCAGATACGCAGTATTTT CASSHPLSPDTQYF - many TRBJ2-3 TRBV14
TGCGCCAGCAGTGAAACGCCGGGAGATTACGGAAACACCATATATTTT CASSETPGDYGNTIYF - - TRBJ1-3 TRBV5-1
TGTGCCAGCAGTTTATCGCTAGCGGGAGGTCGGGAAGAGACCCAGTACTTC CASSLSLAGGREETQYF TRBD2 many TRBJ2-5 TRBV12-3/TRBV12-4
TGTGCCATCACCCGACAGGGTACGACAGATACGCAGTATTTT CAITRQGTTDTQYF TRBD1 many TRBJ2-3 TRBV10-3
TGTGCCAGCAGAGTCAGGGCGAACACCGGGGAGCTGTTTTTT CASRVRANTGELFF - - TRBJ2-2 TRBV28
TGTGCCATCAGTGATCCCATACCCCCCGAGCAGTACTTC CAISDPIPPEQYF - many TRBJ2-7 TRBV10-3
TGCAGTGCTAGAGTTAGTAGTGGAACCTACGAGCAGTACTTC CSARVSSGTYEQYF - many TRBJ2-7 TRBV20-1
TGTGCCAGCTCAGGGACAGGGGGCATCGCAGATACGCAGTATTTT CASSGTGGIADTQYF TRBD1 few TRBJ2-3 TRBV18
TGTGCCAGCAGCCAAGTCAGTGAGGGCACTGAAGCTTTCTTT CASSQVSEGTEAFF - - TRBJ1-1 TRBV4-2
TGTGCCAGCACTTTTTTGGGGGCCAGCACAGATACGCAGTATTTT CASTFLGASTDTQYF - many TRBJ2-3 TRBV28
TGTGCCATCAGGGGGTCGTTGGTGAAAACGCAGTATTTT CAIRGSLVKTQYF - - TRBJ2-3 TRBV10-3
TGTGCCAGCAGCCCTTACGGCGGCGGGGGCCAAGAGACCCAGTACTTC CASSPYGGGGQETQYF TRBD2 many TRBJ2-5 TRBV6-7
TGTGCCACCAGTGACACGGACAGAGGGGCAACCGGGGAGCTGTTTTTT CATSDTDRGATGELFF - few TRBJ2-2 TRBV24-1
TGTGCCAGCAGCTTGGGACTAGCGGGCCGGTACAATGAGCAGTTCTTC CASSLGLAGRYNEQFF TRBD2 many TRBJ2-1 TRBV5-4
TGTGCCAGCAGCTTGACCTTAAATTCCTACGAGCAGTACTTC CASSLTLNSYEQYF - many TRBJ2-7 TRBV7-9
TGTGCCAGCAGCACACAGACTAGCAGGGACACCGGGGAGCTGTTTTTT CASSTQTSRDTGELFF - many TRBJ2-2 TRBV3-2
TGTGCCAGCAGTGAAAGTTTGCAGGTCTATGGCTACACCTTC CASSESLQVYGYTF - - TRBJ1-2 TRBV2
TGCGCCAGCAGTCCGGACTTGAACACTGAAGCTTTCTTT CASSPDLNTEAFF - many TRBJ1-1 TRBV5-1
TGTGCCACCAGTGACCCACAGGAGTACCAAGAGACCCAGTACTTC CATSDPQEYQETQYF - - TRBJ2-5 TRBV24-1
TGCGCCAGCAGCTTGGACCAAGATCAGCCCCAGCATTTT CASSLDQDQPQHF - many TRBJ1-5 TRBV5-1
TGTGCCAGCAGCCAAGTCGTTAGTGCAGAAACGCTGTATTTT CASSQVVSAETLYF - many TRBJ2-3 TRBV4-1
TGTGCCAGCAGCCGTGACCCAAACGGCGGCACAGATACGCAGTATTTT CASSRDPNGGTDTQYF - many TRBJ2-3 TRBV13
TGTGCCAGCAGCCTGACAGGGATCTCCTACGAGCAGTACTTC CASSLTGISYEQYF TRBD1 many TRBJ2-7 TRBV7-3
TGCAGTGCTGTTTTTCCAGGGGGCGTTGAGTACTTC CSAVFPGGVEYF TRBD1 many TRBJ2-7 TRBV20-1
TGTGCCAGCAGCCAAGCAAGTCAAATCTACGAGCAGTACTTC CASSQASQIYEQYF - many TRBJ2-7 TRBV3-1
TGTGCCATCATGGGGCGGGGGCCTTCCTACGAGCAGTACTTC CAIMGRGPSYEQYF - many TRBJ2-7 TRBV10-3
TGTGCCAGCAGTCGGGACAGAAACACCGGGGAGCTGTTTTTT CASSRDRNTGELFF TRBD1 few TRBJ2-2 TRBV6-5
TGTGCCAGCAGCTTAGGGCTAGGGGGATCCCCCTCCTACGAGCAGTACTTC CASSLGLGGSPSYEQYF - - TRBJ2-7 TRBV11-2
TGCGCCAGCAGCTTGGCCCTGGCGGAAGAGACCCAGTACTTC CASSLALAEETQYF - - TRBJ2-5 TRBV5-1
TGTGCCAGCAGCTCACACAGGGTCGTTTATAATTCACCCCTCCACTTT CASSSHRVVYNSPLHF - few TRBJ1-6 TRBV7-8
TGTGCCAGCAGTTTCCGATTAGGAGGACTTGAAGCTTTCTTT CASSFRLGGLEAFF - - TRBJ1-1 TRBV12-3/TRBV12-4
TGTGCCAGCTCACCCCCCCAAGGACTCCTGGGGACAGATACGCAGTATTTT CASSPPQGLLGTDTQYF - once TRBJ2-3 TRBV18
TGCAGTGCTCCCAGGGGGGATGGTGAGACCCAGTACTTC CSAPRGDGETQYF - many TRBJ2-5 TRBV20-1
TGTGCCAGCAAGGGACAGGGATATCAGCCCCAGCATTTT CASKGQGYQPQHF TRBD1 many TRBJ1-5 TRBV28
TGTGCCAGCAGCTCAAAAGGGGAGGGTGGTAATTCACCCCTCCACTTT CASSSKGEGGNSPLHF - many TRBJ1-6 TRBV7-9
TGCAGCGCGGTCCGGGACAGCTCCTACAATGAGCAGTTCTTC CSAVRDSSYNEQFF TRBD1 - TRBJ2-1 TRBV29-1
TGTGCTAGTGGTTTGGTTCCAGGGGAACAGGGGAATCAGCCCCAGCATTTT CASGLVPGEQGNQPQHF TRBD1 - TRBJ1-5 TRBV12-5
TGTGCCAGCAGTTACTCACCCGGACTAGCGGGGGGCCTTTCAGTACGACACTCCTACAATGAGCAGTTCTTC CASSYSPGLAGGLSVRHSYNEQFF TRBD2 - TRBJ2-1 TRBV6-5
TGTGCCAGCAGTGAACTAGCGGGGGGCGGGGAGCTGTTTTTT CASSELAGGGELFF TRBD2 many TRBJ2-2 TRBV6-1
TGTGCCAGCAGTCGGACAGCCAGGCAGCCCCAGCATTTT CASSRTARQPQHF - medium-sized TRBJ1-5 TRBV6-5